The clone carrying this T cell receptor beta chain was observed a few times. This sequence may be a read error, since a much larger clone differs from it by one base. These data originate in a study of neurological immune-mediated disorders. 5'RACE generated cDNA with 10-nucleotide random UMIs. MiXCR, applied by TCRdb to the 5' RACE reads, yields one record per CDR3 protein. The data show 60,000 to 85,000 distinct CDR3 sequences, around 5.5% seen once. Germline V gene data show CDR1 as SGHRS and CDR2 as YFSETQ. The CDR3 is 14 amino acids. V was shortened by 5 bases and J by 6 bases, with 12 bases between the two germline ends.

This clonotype was sampled from a man aged 18 to 29 with multiple sclerosis. J is TRBJ1-6 and V is TRBV5-1; D is unclear. The sample taken for sequencing was PBMCs. This chain's CDR3 is CASRWKKGNSPLHF. The DNA for the CDR3 is TGCGCCAGCAGATGGAAAAAGGGTAATTCACCCCTCCACTTT.